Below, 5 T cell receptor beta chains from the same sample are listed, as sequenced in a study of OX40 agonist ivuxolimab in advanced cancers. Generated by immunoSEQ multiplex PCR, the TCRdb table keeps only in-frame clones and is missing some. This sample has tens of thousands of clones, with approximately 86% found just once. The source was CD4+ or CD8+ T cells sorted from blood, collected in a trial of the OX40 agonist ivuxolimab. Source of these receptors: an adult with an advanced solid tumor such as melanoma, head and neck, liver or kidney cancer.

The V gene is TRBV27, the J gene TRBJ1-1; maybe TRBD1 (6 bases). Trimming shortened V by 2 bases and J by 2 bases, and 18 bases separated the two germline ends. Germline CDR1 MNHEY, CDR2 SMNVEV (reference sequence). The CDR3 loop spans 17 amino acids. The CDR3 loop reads CASSLAVGGPLNTEAFF. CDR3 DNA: TGTGCCAGCAGTTTAGCCGTGGGGGGGCCCTTAAACACTGAAGCTTTCTTT.

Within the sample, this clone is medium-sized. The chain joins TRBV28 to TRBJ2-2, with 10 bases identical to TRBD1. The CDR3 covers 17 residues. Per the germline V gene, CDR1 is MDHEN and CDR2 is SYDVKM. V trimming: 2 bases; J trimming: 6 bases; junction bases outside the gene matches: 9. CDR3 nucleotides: TGTGCCAGCAGTTTACCCCGGACAGGGGGTGATGCCGGGGAGCTGTTTTTT. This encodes CASSLPRTGGDAGELFF.

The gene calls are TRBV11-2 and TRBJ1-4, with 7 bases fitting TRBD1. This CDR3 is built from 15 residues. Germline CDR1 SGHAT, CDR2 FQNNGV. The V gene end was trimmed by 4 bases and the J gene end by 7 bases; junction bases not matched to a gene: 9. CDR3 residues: CASSSGQPRGEKLFF. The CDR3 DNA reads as TGTGCCAGCAGCTCGGGACAGCCCAGGGGTGAAAAACTGTTTTTT.

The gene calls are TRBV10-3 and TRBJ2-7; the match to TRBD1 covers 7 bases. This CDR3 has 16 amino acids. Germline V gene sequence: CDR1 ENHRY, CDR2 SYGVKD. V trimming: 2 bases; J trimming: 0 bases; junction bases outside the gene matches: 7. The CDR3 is CAISERTGVYSYEQYF. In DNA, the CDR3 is TGTGCCATCAGTGAGAGGACAGGCGTTTACTCCTACGAGCAGTACTTC.

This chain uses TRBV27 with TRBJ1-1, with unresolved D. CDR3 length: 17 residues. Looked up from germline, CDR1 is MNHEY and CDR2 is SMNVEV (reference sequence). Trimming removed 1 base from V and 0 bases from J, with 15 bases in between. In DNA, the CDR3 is TGTGCCAGCAGTTTATTACTGGTGGACGGGTTGAACACTGAAGCTTTCTTT. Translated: CASSLLLVDGLNTEAFF.